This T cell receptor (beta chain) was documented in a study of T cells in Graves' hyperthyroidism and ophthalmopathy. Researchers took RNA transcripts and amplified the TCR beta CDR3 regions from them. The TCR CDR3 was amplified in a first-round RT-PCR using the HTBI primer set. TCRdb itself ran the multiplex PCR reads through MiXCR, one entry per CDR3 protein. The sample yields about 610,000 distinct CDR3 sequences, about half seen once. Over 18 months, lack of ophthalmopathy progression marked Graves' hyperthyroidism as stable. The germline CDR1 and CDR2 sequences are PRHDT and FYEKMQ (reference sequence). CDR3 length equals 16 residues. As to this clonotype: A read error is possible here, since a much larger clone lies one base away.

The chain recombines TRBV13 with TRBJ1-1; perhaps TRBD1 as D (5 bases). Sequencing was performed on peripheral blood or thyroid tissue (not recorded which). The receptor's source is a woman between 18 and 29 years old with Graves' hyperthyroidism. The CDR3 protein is CASSQVSGSGGTEASF. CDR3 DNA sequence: TGCGCCAGCAGCCAAGTATCGGGGTCAGGAGGGACTGAAGCTTCCTTT.